The following is a TCR beta chain sequence with its context. Its antigen remains unknown. The sample comes from a study of post-analysis software for immune sequencing data. Study overall: Included courses were relapsing-remitting and secondary progressive multiple sclerosis; progressive-relapsing multiple sclerosis was also included. Study-wide points: Normalized Chao1 diversity in multiple sclerosis patients fell significantly below that of controls. Patients carried roughly five TRBV segments more frequently than controls did, and TRBV5-6, TRBV5-1 and TRBV20-1 were among them. By F measure, samples from a shared preparation batch strongly co-clustered.

Prepared libraries of TCR beta cDNA carried unique molecular identifiers. Starting from around 0.96 to 9.9 million T cells, the study yielded hundreds of thousands of cDNA molecules. One entry per CDR3 protein, called by TCRdb with MiXCR from the PCR reads. The sample has around 770,000 distinct CDR3 sequences, 46% seen once. Germline-derived CDR1 and CDR2 are KGHSH and LQKENI. With 2 bases removed from V and 5 bases from J, the gap between germline ends came to 16 bases. This CDR3 is built from 16 residues. V usage is TRBV18 and J usage is TRBJ2-1; D may be TRBD1 (6 bases). Input material: blood. The clonotype was recovered from a girl between 5 and 17 years old with multiple sclerosis. The CDR3 protein is CASSPRTGHLNNEQFF. The DNA of the CDR3 is TGTGCCAGCTCACCAAGAACGGGACACCTTAACAATGAGCAGTTCTTC.